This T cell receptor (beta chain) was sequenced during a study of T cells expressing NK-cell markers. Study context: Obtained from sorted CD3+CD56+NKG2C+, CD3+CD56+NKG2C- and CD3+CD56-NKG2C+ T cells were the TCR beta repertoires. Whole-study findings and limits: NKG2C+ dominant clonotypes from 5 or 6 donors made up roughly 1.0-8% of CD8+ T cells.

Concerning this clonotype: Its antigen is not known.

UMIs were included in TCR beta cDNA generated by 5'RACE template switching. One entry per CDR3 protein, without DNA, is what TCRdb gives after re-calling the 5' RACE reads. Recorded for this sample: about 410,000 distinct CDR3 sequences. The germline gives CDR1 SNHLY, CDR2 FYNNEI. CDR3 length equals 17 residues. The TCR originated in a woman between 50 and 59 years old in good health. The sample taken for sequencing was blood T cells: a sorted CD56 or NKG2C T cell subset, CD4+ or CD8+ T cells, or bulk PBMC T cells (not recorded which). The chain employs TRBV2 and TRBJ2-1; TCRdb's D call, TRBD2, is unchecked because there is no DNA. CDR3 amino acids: CASSGVPGLAMGNEQFF. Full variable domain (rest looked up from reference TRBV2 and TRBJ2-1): EPEVTQTPSHQVTQMGQEVILRCVPISNHLYFYWYRQILGQKVEFLVSFYNNEISEKSEIFDDQFSVERPDGSNFTLKIRSTKLEDSAMYFCASSGVPGLAMGNEQFFGPGTRLTVL.